A selection of T cell receptor beta chains follows, all from one sample in a study of beta chain features in type 1 diabetes. Here immunoSEQ multiplex PCR was the method, and the copy in TCRdb shows in-frame clones only, minus some. The data contain roughly 500,000 clones, more than 9.5% of them singletons. Specimen: naive CD4+ T cells from blood. The receptors shown here come from a woman aged 18-29 years in good health. The CDR3 runs from the conserved cysteine through the conserved F or W. The order of the fields is clone size, V gene, J gene, D gene, CDR3 DNA, CDR3 protein. The D gene is left open where the match is weak. The size entry is marked missing in some rows and otherwise reads once, few, many or a size class.

few	TRBV19	TRBJ2-7	-	TGTGCCAGTAGTATAGTAGGCCAGCAGGACTACGAGCAGTACTTC	CASSIVGQQDYEQYF
-	TRBV7-8	TRBJ2-3	-	TGTGCCAGCAGAAGACTAGGAGGCACAGATACGCAGTATTTT	CASRRLGGTDTQYF
few	TRBV7-8	TRBJ2-7	-	TGTGCCAGCAGCCGAGATACCGGGGACGTCTTATCCTACGAGCAGTACTTC	CASSRDTGDVLSYEQYF
few	TRBV6-5	TRBJ1-2	-	TGTGCCAGCAGTGCTCCGAGACATTACAGCTATGGCTACACCTTC	CASSAPRHYSYGYTF
-	TRBV14	TRBJ1-2	TRBD1	TGTGCCAGCAGCCCTCTAGACAGGGCTGGCTACACCTTC	CASSPLDRAGYTF
-	TRBV9	TRBJ2-3	-	TGTGCCAGCAGCGTAGAAGGGTGGGGCACCAGCACAGATACGCAGTATTTT	CASSVEGWGTSTDTQYF
-	TRBV13	TRBJ2-2	-	TGTGCCAGCGCCAAGGGGGTGACATTCACCGGGGAGCTGTTTTTT	CASAKGVTFTGELFF
-	TRBV7-9	TRBJ2-1	-	TGTGCCAGCAGCTTAGTGTGGTCATCCAATGAGCAGTTCTTC	CASSLVWSSNEQFF
-	TRBV15	TRBJ2-5	TRBD1	TGTGCCACCAGCTCCACTCGGACAGGGATGCTGCTTGAGGAGACCCAGTACTTC	CATSSTRTGMLLEETQYF
-	TRBV6-6	TRBJ2-7	TRBD2	TGTGCCACCGTAGCGGGAGTAAGTCCCGAGCAGTACTTC	CATVAGVSPEQYF
few	TRBV4-3	TRBJ2-1	-	TGCGCCAGCAGCCAAGGCCGGCTAGAATACAATGAGCAGTTCTTC	CASSQGRLEYNEQFF
many	TRBV25-1	TRBJ2-5	-	TGTGCCAGCAGTGAGGGGGAGACCCAGTACTTC	CASSEGETQYF
-	TRBV21-1	TRBJ1-1	-	TGTGCCAGCAGCAAAGCGGCCGGACAGAACACTGAAGCTTTCTTT	CASSKAAGQNTEAFF
few	TRBV29-1	TRBJ1-2	-	TGCAGCGTTTTAAAGGATAGTAGGGGCTACACCTTC	CSVLKDSRGYTF
few	TRBV19	TRBJ2-3	TRBD2	TGTGCCAGTAGTATTGGCCTAGGCAGCGGGATTAGCACAGATACGCAGTATTTT	CASSIGLGSGISTDTQYF
few	TRBV4-1	TRBJ2-5	-	TGCGCCAGCAGCCAATCCGGGACACTGCAAGAGACCCAGTACTTC	CASSQSGTLQETQYF
-	TRBV7-8	TRBJ1-2	-	TGTGCCAGCACTGAAAGAACAGCTAACTATGGCTACACCTTC	CASTERTANYGYTF
-	TRBV30	TRBJ1-5	-	TGTGCCTGGAGTGTGGGTTCCAATCAGCCCCAGCATTTT	CAWSVGSNQPQHF
-	TRBV30	TRBJ1-3	-	TGTGCCTGGAGGATTACAGGGACTGGAAACACCATATATTTT	CAWRITGTGNTIYF
few	TRBV18	TRBJ2-6	TRBD1	TGTGCCAGCTCACTAAGGACAGGGACCGGGGCCAACGTCCTGACTTTC	CASSLRTGTGANVLTF
-	TRBV18	TRBJ2-5	-	TGTGCCAGCTCACCTACCCAAGAGACCCAGTACTTC	CASSPTQETQYF
-	TRBV4-3	TRBJ1-3	-	TGCGCCAGCAGCCAAGATCTGGTGAGCTCTGGAAACACCATATATTTT	CASSQDLVSSGNTIYF
-	TRBV14	TRBJ1-6	-	TGTGCCAGCAGCCAAGTTCGGAATTCACCCCTCCACTTT	CASSQVRNSPLHF
-	TRBV6-5	TRBJ1-2	-	TGTGCCAGCAGTTACTCGCGGGGGTGGGAAGGCTACACCTTC	CASSYSRGWEGYTF
-	TRBV5-6	TRBJ2-5	-	TGTGCCAGCAGCTTGGTTTTAGAGACCCAGTACTTC	CASSLVLETQYF
-	TRBV20-1	TRBJ1-2	-	TGCAGTGCTAGAGGCTACACCTTC	CSARGYTF
-	TRBV2	TRBJ1-1	-	TGTGCCAGCCGAAGGGGGGCAGGAAGGAACACTGAAGCTTTCTTT	CASRRGAGRNTEAFF
-	TRBV14	TRBJ2-3	-	TGTGCCAGCAGCCGCATCCAGCCGAACACAGATACGCAGTATTTT	CASSRIQPNTDTQYF
many	TRBV29-1	TRBJ2-1	TRBD1	TGCAGCGCTGGGACAGTACTCTTGGATGAGCAGTTCTTC	CSAGTVLLDEQFF
few	TRBV7-9	TRBJ1-2	-	TGTGCCAGCAGCTCGACAGTATCTAGTGGCTACACCTTC	CASSSTVSSGYTF
few	TRBV11-2	TRBJ2-5	-	TGTGCCAGCAGTCGAGGGGTCCAAGAGACCCAGTACTTC	CASSRGVQETQYF
-	TRBV5-1	TRBJ2-6	-	TGCGCCAGCAGTTTGGATCGGCCTGGGGCCAACGTCCTGACTTTC	CASSLDRPGANVLTF
-	TRBV7-7	TRBJ2-5	-	TGTGCCAGCAGCTCGCCGGGGCAACAAGAGACCCAGTACTTC	CASSSPGQQETQYF
few	TRBV4-3	TRBJ2-3	-	TGCGCCAGCAGCCAAGAAACCCGGACAGATACGCAGTATTTT	CASSQETRTDTQYF
few	TRBV11-2	TRBJ2-2	-	TGTGCCAGCAGCGGTATCACCGGGGAGCTGTTTTTT	CASSGITGELFF
-	TRBV15	TRBJ2-5	-	TGTGCCACCAGCGGAGGGGGGAGTAAAGAGACCCAGTACTTC	CATSGGGSKETQYF
few	TRBV5-4	TRBJ2-3	TRBD2	TGTGCCAGCAGCCGGGCCGGACTAGCGGGAGATACGCAGTATTTT	CASSRAGLAGDTQYF
-	TRBV11-3	TRBJ2-3	-	TGTGCCAGCAGCTTAACCGGAGGTACGCAGTATTTT	CASSLTGGTQYF
-	TRBV30	TRBJ1-2	-	TGTGCCTGGAGTGTACAAAAGGACTATGGCTACACCTTC	CAWSVQKDYGYTF
few	TRBV2	TRBJ1-6	TRBD1	TGTGCCAGCTACGACAGGGGGCATTCACCCCTCCACTTT	CASYDRGHSPLHF
-	TRBV7-9	TRBJ2-7	TRBD1	TGTGCCAGCAGGGACTTCGACAGGGATAGCTCCTACGAGCAGTACTTC	CASRDFDRDSSYEQYF
-	TRBV5-6	TRBJ1-4	-	-	CASSFTRVGKNCFF
once	TRBV5-1	TRBJ2-3	-	TGCGCCAGCAGCCAGGACGTGGGTGTGGGGGATACGCAGTATTTT	CASSQDVGVGDTQYF
-	TRBV4-1	TRBJ1-1	-	TGCGCCAGCAGACAGGGGAACACTGAAGCTTTCTTT	CASRQGNTEAFF
few	TRBV7-2	TRBJ2-2	-	TGTGCCAGCAGCAAAGGAATGGGACTCCCCATCGGGGAGCTGTTTTTT	CASSKGMGLPIGELFF
-	TRBV4-3	TRBJ2-7	-	TGCGCCAGCAGCCAAGAGGAGGATTCCTACGAGCAGTACTTC	CASSQEEDSYEQYF
-	TRBV10-3	TRBJ2-2	-	TGTGCCATCGGCCTGGAGGGCGGGGAGCTGTTTTTT	CAIGLEGGELFF
-	TRBV5-6	TRBJ2-3	-	TGTGCCAGCAGCTTTGGGGCTTGGCGAGCAGATACGCAGTATTTT	CASSFGAWRADTQYF
-	TRBV28	TRBJ1-2	-	TGTGCCAGCAGTTTAAACTATGGCTACACCTTC	CASSLNYGYTF
once	TRBV6-1	TRBJ2-5	-	TGTGCCAGCACGGGGTTTGAGACCCAGTACTTC	CASTGFETQYF
-	TRBV28	TRBJ2-5	-	TGTGCCAGCAGTTTAACGGGGCCCACTGGGGCCCAGTACTTC	CASSLTGPTGAQYF
-	TRBV11-2	TRBJ2-1	TRBD2	TGTGCCAGCAGCGGAAGCGGGAGGGCCGTATTTGAGCAGTTCTTC	CASSGSGRAVFEQFF
few	TRBV7-2	TRBJ2-3	-	TGTGCCAGCAGCCTAGACAGTCACACAGATACGCAGTATTTT	CASSLDSHTDTQYF